The sequence of this T cell receptor beta chain was determined in a study of shared clonotypes between healthy human individuals. Study-wide results and caveats: Researchers sampled only blood; tissue repertoires likely differ. Owing to a small donor count, the genetic and exposure-history diversity represented was limited.

The germline gives CDR1 MDHEN, CDR2 SYDVKM. There are 21 residues in the CDR3. V lost 5 bases to trimming and J lost 0 bases, with 28 bases between them. Assay execution proceeded at the deep level. Profiled with immunoSEQ multiplex PCR; TCRdb holds only in-frame clones, not every one. Among hundreds of thousands of clones listed, about 74% were seen once. Comments on this clone: The antigen remains unidentified.

Sequencing was carried out using memory CD4+ T cells sorted from blood. Subset given: CD45RA-negative fraction. The genes are TRBV28 and TRBJ1-4; D is perhaps TRBD1 (5 bases). The TCR was taken from a woman in her thirties in good health. As DNA, the CDR3 is TGTGCCAGCAGTCCACATCTAGCTGGGACGTCTCCTCTTGCAACTAATGAAAAACTGTTTTTT. It specifies CASSPHLAGTSPLATNEKLFF.